The 11 T cell receptor beta chains below come from one sample, sequenced in a study of early T cells in non-severe SARS-CoV-2 infection. In TCRdb, the 5' RACE reads were re-called with MiXCR into one record per CDR3 protein. The sample consists of about 77,000 distinct CDR3 sequences, 16% of them appearing once. Sequenced sample: whole blood. The receptors stem from an adult who was a healthcare worker with PCR-confirmed SARS-CoV-2 infection or an uninfected control (not recorded which).

The sample holds a few counts of this clonotype. This rearrangement joins TRBV6-1 to TRBJ1-5, with a possible D match to TRBD1 (5 bases). V was pared by 0 bases and J by 3 bases, with 12 bases between. CDR1 and CDR2 from the germline V gene are MNHNS and SASEGT. This CDR3 spans 16 amino acids. The CDR3 reads CASSEAIFRANQPQHF. CDR3 sequence (DNA): TGTGCCAGCAGTGAAGCGATTTTCAGGGCCAATCAGCCCCAGCATTTT.

This clonotype was counted a few times. The chain uses TRBV9 and TRBJ1-5; tentatively, D is TRBD1 (5 bases). The CDR3 has 16 residues. Trimming stripped 4 bases from V and 3 bases from J, with 17 bases between. The V gene's germline CDR1 is SGDLS and CDR2 YYNGEE. CDR3 nucleotide sequence: TGTGCCAGCAGCCCTCGAGGGGTTGAAGACAATCAGCCCCAGCATTTT. It yields the protein CASSPRGVEDNQPQHF.

This clonotype was recorded a few times. The chain is built from TRBV6-5 and TRBJ2-2; TRBD1 matches 10 bases. CDR1 and CDR2 (germline): MNHEY, SVGAGI. The length of the CDR3 is 16 residues. With V trimmed by 4 bases and J by 6 bases, 8 bases remained unmatched. CDR3: CASSLAGTGVPGELFF. The DNA of the CDR3 is TGTGCCAGCAGTTTGGCTGGGACAGGGGTTCCCGGGGAGCTGTTTTTT.

This clonotype has just a few counts. The chain links TRBV27 to TRBJ1-2; possibly TRBD1 for D (6 bases). Trimming removed 3 bases from V and 4 bases from J, with 15 bases in between. The CDR3 covers 15 residues. Germline assignment: CDR1 MNHEY and CDR2 SMNVEV (reference sequence). The CDR3 nucleotides are TGTGCCAGCAGTTTCCGTACAGGGCATCTCTATGGCTACACCTTC. Translated: CASSFRTGHLYGYTF.

The chain links TRBV9 to TRBJ2-7; D might be TRBD1 or TRBD2, each matching 5 bases. Germline assignment: CDR1 SGDLS and CDR2 YYNGEE. The V end lost 2 bases, the J end lost 2 bases, and 11 bases lay between the germline ends. The CDR3 sequence is 14 residues long. The CDR3 DNA reads TGTGCCAGCAGCGTCGGAAGGGGACCCTACGAGCAGTACTTC. As protein: CASSVGRGPYEQYF.

V usage is TRBV12-3 or TRBV12-4 and J usage is TRBJ2-1, with unresolved D. CDR3 length equals 17 residues. Trimming shortened V by 2 bases and J by 0 bases, and 14 bases separated the two germline ends. CDR3 amino acids: CASSLWLRSRSYNEQFF. CDR3 in DNA: TGTGCCAGCAGTTTATGGCTTCGATCACGCTCCTACAATGAGCAGTTCTTC.

Many counts were recorded for this clonotype. The chain employs TRBV28 and TRBJ1-5; 7 bases align to TRBD1. Germline trimming cut 5 bases from V and 6 bases from J; bases unmatched to any gene: 10. The CDR3 contains 15 residues. The V gene's germline CDR1 is MDHEN and CDR2 SYDVKM. Written as DNA, the CDR3 is TGTGCCAGCAGTACTGGACAGGTTGATTCTCAGCCCCAGCATTTT. Translation: CASSTGQVDSQPQHF.

This chain uses TRBV6-5 with TRBJ1-2; D gene uncertain. CDR3 size: 12 residues. Trimming took 5 bases from V and 2 from J, leaving 6 bases between them. CDR1 is MNHEY and CDR2 is SVGAGI in the germline V gene. The CDR3 DNA reads as TGTGCCAGCAGTGCTTCGAACTATGGCTACACCTTC. Its translation: CASSASNYGYTF.

This clonotype was observed many times. In nucleotides, the CDR3 is TGTGCCAGCAGCTTAACAGGGTGGTCTGGGGCCAACGTCCTGACTTTC. Its translation: CASSLTGWSGANVLTF. The chain is built from TRBV11-2 and TRBJ2-6; D may be TRBD1 (6 bases). CDR3 length: 16 residues. CDR1 and CDR2 (germline): SGHAT, FQNNGV. The V end lost 2 bases, the J end lost 1 base, and 9 bases lay between the germline ends.

This chain joins TRBV5-1 and TRBJ1-1; the match to TRBD1 covers 9 bases. Germline lookup yields CDR1 SGHRS and CDR2 YFSETQ. This CDR3 region has 14 residues. V lost 7 bases and J lost 0; bases outside the gene matches: 4. The CDR3 nucleotides are TGCGCCAGCGGTGGACAGGGGTTGAACACTGAAGCTTTCTTT. It codes for CASGGQGLNTEAFF.

The chain carries TRBV2 and TRBJ2-2; 8 nucleotides agree with TRBD1. Germline values: CDR1 SNHLY, CDR2 FYNNEI. The V and J ends lost 6 bases and 5 bases, in that order; junction bases with no gene match: 11. The CDR3 contains 16 residues. CDR3 loop: CASRGLDRGRTGELFF. In nucleotides, the CDR3 is TGTGCCAGCAGGGGCCTAGACAGGGGAAGAACCGGGGAGCTGTTTTTT.